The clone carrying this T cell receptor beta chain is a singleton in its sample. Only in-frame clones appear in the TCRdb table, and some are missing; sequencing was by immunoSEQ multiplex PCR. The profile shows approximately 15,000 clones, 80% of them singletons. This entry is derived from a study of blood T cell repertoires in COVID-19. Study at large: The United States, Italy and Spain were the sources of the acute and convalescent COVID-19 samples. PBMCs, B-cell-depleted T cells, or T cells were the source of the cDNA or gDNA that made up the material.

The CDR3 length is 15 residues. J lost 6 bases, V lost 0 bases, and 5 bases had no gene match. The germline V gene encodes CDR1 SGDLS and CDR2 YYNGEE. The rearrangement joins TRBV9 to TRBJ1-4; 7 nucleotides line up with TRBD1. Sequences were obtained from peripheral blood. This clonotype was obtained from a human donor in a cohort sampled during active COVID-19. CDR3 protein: CASSVDRGRDEKLFF. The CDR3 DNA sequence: TGTGCCAGCAGCGTAGACAGGGGTCGGGATGAAAAACTGTTTTTT.